Below, 29 T cell receptor beta chains from the same sample are listed, as sequenced in a study of T cell changes during pregnancy in multiple sclerosis. The data were produced by immunoSEQ multiplex PCR, yet TCRdb's version contains in-frame clones alone and is incomplete. This table holds 40,000 to 50,000 clones, nearly 90% found once. The material sequenced was CD4+ T cells from peripheral blood mononuclear cells, taken in the first trimester of pregnancy. Receptors originate from a female donor with multiple sclerosis, enrolled in a pregnancy study.

This chain joins TRBV19 and TRBJ2-3, with a tentative D call TRBD1 (5 bases). The germline V and J ends were trimmed by 5 bases and 3 bases, with 12 bases remaining between them. The CDR3 extends over 14 amino acids. Germline V gene lookup returns CDR1 LNHDA and CDR2 SQIVND (reference sequence). CDR3: CASSDQGRTDTQYF. CDR3 DNA: TGTGCCAGTAGTGACCAGGGTCGTACAGATACGCAGTATTTT.

CDR3 in DNA: TGTGCAAGTCGCTTAGCGGGGGACAGGGGGCGAGAAAAACTGTTTTTT. This sequence encodes CASRLAGDRGREKLFF. The V gene is TRBV12-2, the J gene TRBJ1-4; the table gives TRBD1 as D, unverified against the DNA. TRBV12-2 is a recognized pseudogene. This CDR3 has 16 residues.

The chain joins TRBV6-1 to TRBJ1-1; D gene ambiguous. CDR1 is MNHNS and CDR2 is SASEGT in the germline V gene. Trimming removed 8 bases at V and 1 base at J, with 11 bases between. The CDR3 runs 13 residues. In nucleotides, the CDR3 is TGTGCCAGCCGCGCGCTAGGGAACACTGAAGCTTTCTTT. This gives the protein CASRALGNTEAFF.

J is TRBJ2-7 and V is TRBV30, with D maybe TRBD2 (5 bases). Germline V gene lookup returns CDR1 GTSNPN and CDR2 SVGIG (reference sequence). Trimming left V 0 bases short and J 7 bases short, with 16 bases between. The CDR3 runs to 14 residues. The CDR3 nucleotides are TGTGCCTGGAGTGTACAAAGCGGCTCGGGAGAGCAGTACTTC. Its protein is CAWSVQSGSGEQYF.

This chain uses TRBV5-4 with TRBJ1-2, with a tentative D call TRBD1 (5 bases). Looked up from germline, CDR1 is SGHNT and CDR2 is YYREEE (reference sequence). V lost 0 bases and J lost 4, with 10 bases in between. CDR3 length equals 14 residues. The chain's CDR3 is CASSLVRGPYGYTF. CDR3 DNA: TGTGCCAGCAGCTTGGTTAGGGGCCCCTATGGCTACACCTTC.

The rearrangement uses TRBV27 and TRBJ1-2; D possibly corresponds to TRBD1 (5 bases). The germline V gene has CDR1 MNHEY and CDR2 SMNVEV (reference sequence). The CDR3 covers 13 residues. V lost 3 bases to trimming and J lost 7 bases, with 12 bases between them. The DNA of the CDR3 is TGTGCCAGCAGTTTTTTAGGGGAAGGTGGCTACACCTTC. Its protein product is CASSFLGEGGYTF.

The chain links TRBV10-1 to TRBJ2-7, with 14 positions matching TRBD2. After removal of 5 bases from V and 7 bases from J, the junction contained 4 bases not matched to a gene. Germline V gives CDR1 WNHNN, CDR2 SYGVQD (reference sequence). The CDR3 has 14 residues. DNA of the CDR3: TGCGCCAGCAGTACCGGGACTAGCGGGAGAGAGCAGTACTTC. Its protein product is CASSTGTSGREQYF.

The V gene is TRBV6-5, the J gene TRBJ2-5; 8 positions match TRBD1. The CDR3 has 14 residues. Germline V gives CDR1 MNHEY, CDR2 SVGAGI. The V gene end was trimmed by 2 bases and the J gene end by 3 bases; junction bases not matched to a gene: 2. CDR3 in DNA: TGTGCCAGCAGTTACGCGGGACAGGAAGAGACCCAGTACTTC. Translation: CASSYAGQEETQYF.

This clone was recorded only once. The chain has TRBV30 and TRBJ2-5, with D possibly TRBD1 on 5 matching bases. CDR1 is GTSNPN, CDR2 SVGIG, per germline (reference sequence). Trimming left V 5 bases short and J 1 base short, with 8 bases between. The CDR3 consists of 12 residues. DNA for the CDR3: TGTGCCTGGGCACAGGTCCAAGAGACCCAGTACTTC. This translates into CAWAQVQETQYF.

This clone was counted a few times. The rearrangement uses TRBV10-1 and TRBJ2-7, with a weak D call TRBD1 (6 bases). The V end was cut by 10 bases, the J end by 2 bases, with 27 bases between. Germline V gives CDR1 WNHNN, CDR2 SYGVQD (reference sequence). The CDR3 totals 17 residues. The CDR3: CANSDRSFGNLTYEQYF. CDR3 sequence (DNA): TGCGCCAACTCGGACAGATCCTTTGGAAATTTAACCTACGAGCAGTACTTC.

This rearrangement joins TRBV21-1 to TRBJ2-7; TRBD1, the table's D call, lacks a check against the DNA. TRBV21-1 is classified as a pseudogene. The CDR3 has 15 residues. DNA for the CDR3: TGTGCCAGCAGCAAAGTCCCCAGGGGACAATACGAGCAGTACTTC. This sequence encodes CASSKVPRGQYEQYF.

The chain employs TRBV27 and TRBJ1-5; no reliable D call. CDR1 is MNHEY and CDR2 is SMNVEV in the germline V gene (reference sequence). Trimming pared 6 bases from V and 10 bases from J, leaving 13 bases between. This CDR3 has 12 amino acids. CDR3: CASSDPRGPQHF. The CDR3 nucleotides are TGTGCCAGCAGCGATCCCAGAGGACCCCAGCATTTT.

This chain joins TRBV5-5 and TRBJ1-5, with D perhaps TRBD1 (6 bases). This CDR3 spans 14 amino acids. CDR1 and CDR2 (germline): SGHKS, YYEKEE (reference sequence). Trimming removed 0 bases from V and 6 bases from J, with 10 bases in between. CDR3 sequence reads: CASSLDRAGQPQHF. For the CDR3, the DNA is TGTGCCAGCAGCTTGGACAGGGCAGGTCAGCCCCAGCATTTT.

This chain uses TRBV7-9 with TRBJ2-7, with TRBD2 as a possible D gene (7 bases). The V and J ends lost 7 bases and 1 base respectively, with 14 bases between them. Germline V gives CDR1 SEHNR, CDR2 FQNEAQ (reference sequence). This CDR3 region has 14 residues. The CDR3 is CASTGGGGSYEQYF. In nucleotides, the CDR3 is TGTGCCAGCACCGGGGGAGGGGGTTCCTACGAGCAGTACTTC.

The V gene is TRBV19, the J gene TRBJ1-5, with D perhaps matching TRBD1 (5 bases). The CDR3 totals 16 residues. V lost 5 bases and J 9 bases, leaving 23 bases between the germline ends. Germline CDR1 reads LNHDA; CDR2 reads SQIVND (reference sequence). The CDR3 loop reads CASSLGQILGLPPQHF. For the CDR3, the DNA is TGTGCCAGTAGTTTAGGACAAATATTGGGTCTTCCGCCCCAGCATTTT.

This rearrangement joins TRBV28 to TRBJ1-4, with unresolved D. V lost 1 base to trimming and J lost 8 bases, with 11 bases between them. This CDR3 region has 14 residues. Germline V gene sequence: CDR1 MDHEN, CDR2 SYDVKM. The CDR3 here is CASSLSTATEKLFF. As DNA, the CDR3 is TGTGCCAGCAGTTTATCAACAGCCACCGAAAAACTGTTTTTT.

The rearrangement uses TRBV15 and TRBJ1-2; D might be TRBD1 (6 bases). The CDR3 runs 19 residues. The germline CDR1 and CDR2 sequences are LNHNV and YYDKDF (reference sequence). Trimming pared 5 bases from V and 0 bases from J, leaving 25 bases between. The CDR3 region has the DNA TGTGCCACCAGCCCCGAAAGGGGGGGAGGGTACCTTTCTAACTATGGCTACACCTTC. Translated: CATSPERGGGYLSNYGYTF. The whole variable domain, filled in from reference TRBV15 and TRBJ1-2, reads DAMVIQNPRYQVTQFGKPVTLSCSQTLNHNVMYWYQQKSSQAPKLLFHYYDKDFNNEADTPDNFQSRRPNTSFCFLDIRSPGLGDTAMYLCATSPERGGGYLSNYGYTFGSGTRLTVV.

This clone was detected ten times or more. The chain has TRBV28 and TRBJ1-3, with 8 positions matching TRBD1. Germline V gene sequence: CDR1 MDHEN, CDR2 SYDVKM. J lost 7 bases, V lost 5 bases, and 7 bases had no gene match. The length of the CDR3 is 14 residues. The CDR3, as DNA: TGTGCCAGCAGTACAAGGACAGGGAAGAACACCATATATTTT. It yields the protein CASSTRTGKNTIYF.

The rearrangement links TRBV6-1 to TRBJ1-2, with D hard to call. The CDR3 extends over 15 amino acids. Per the germline V gene, CDR1 is MNHNS and CDR2 is SASEGT. The V end lost 1 base, the J end lost 1 base, and 10 bases lay between the germline ends. CDR3 in amino acids: CASSEGPGGNYGYTF. CDR3 in DNA: TGTGCCAGCAGTGAAGGGCCAGGAGGTAACTATGGCTACACCTTC.

This clone was recorded once. The V and J genes are TRBV7-2 and TRBJ1-2; D remains ambiguous. The CDR3 is made up of 13 amino acids. V was clipped by 1 base and J by 7 bases, with 10 bases between them. Germline assignment: CDR1 SGHTA and CDR2 FQGNSA. The chain's CDR3 is CASSLVGSSGYTF. The CDR3 DNA follows: TGTGCCAGCAGCTTAGTCGGGTCCTCTGGCTACACCTTC. Together with reference TRBV7-2 and TRBJ1-2, the CDR3 gives the full variable domain: GAGVSQSPSNKVTEKGKDVELRCDPISGHTALYWYRQSLGQGLEFLIYFQGNSAPDKSGLPSDRFSAERTGGSVSTLTIQRTQQEDSAVYLCASSLVGSSGYTFGSGTRLTVV.

This clone was found once. The chain recombines TRBV27 with TRBJ1-3; no firm D call. The CDR3 is 13 residues long. Trimming left V 1 base short and J 4 bases short, with 5 bases between. In germline, CDR1 is MNHEY, CDR2 SMNVEV (reference sequence). CDR3 region: CASSLFRGNTIYF. The CDR3 DNA is TGTGCCAGCAGTTTATTCCGGGGAAACACCATATATTTT.

This chain connects TRBV19 to TRBJ1-1, with D maybe TRBD1 (5 bases). Germline CDR1 is LNHDA and CDR2 is SQIVND (reference sequence). Trimming pared 3 bases from V and 3 bases from J, leaving 14 bases between. This CDR3 has 15 residues. CDR3 sequence (DNA): TGTGCCAGTAGTATGCCCGCCGTGGGGCACACTGAAGCTTTCTTT. Translation: CASSMPAVGHTEAFF.

In nucleotides, the CDR3 is TGTGCCTGGACCCCCGACAGGGGGGACGACACCGGGGAGCTGTTTTTT. It translates to CAWTPDRGDDTGELFF. This rearrangement joins TRBV30 to TRBJ2-2; 9 nucleotides align to TRBD1. V trimming: 4 bases; J trimming: 3 bases; junction bases outside the gene matches: 9. CDR1 and CDR2 from the germline V gene are GTSNPN and SVGIG (reference sequence). The CDR3 totals 16 residues.

This chain links TRBV7-9 with TRBJ2-5, with TRBD1 matching over 8 bases. CDR1 SEHNR and CDR2 FQNEAQ come from the germline V gene (reference sequence). The J segment lost 3 bases and the V segment lost 4 bases, leaving 4 bases of the junction unmatched. CDR3 length: 14 amino acids. For the CDR3, the DNA is TGTGCCAGCAGCTCGTACAGGGGGGAAGAGACCCAGTACTTC. Translation: CASSSYRGEETQYF.

J is TRBJ1-1 and V is TRBV28; D is uncertain. Deletions cut 6 bases from V and 4 bases from J, with 21 bases between. Looked up from germline, CDR1 is MDHEN and CDR2 is SYDVKM. The CDR3 totals 16 residues. CDR3 protein: CASSRRISLRGTEAFF. The DNA for the CDR3 is TGTGCCAGCAGCCGACGAATAAGCCTCCGGGGCACTGAAGCTTTCTTT.

The chain recombines TRBV11-2 with TRBJ2-3; 9 positions agree with TRBD2. The CDR3 has 15 residues. V was pared by 5 bases and J by 1 base, with 4 bases of the junction left unmatched. Germline V lookup: CDR1 SGHAT, CDR2 FQNNGV. The CDR3 DNA reads TGTGCCAGCAGCCCCAGGACTAGCGGCACAGATACGCAGTATTTT. Translation: CASSPRTSGTDTQYF.

The chain has TRBV6-8 and TRBJ2-3; 9 nucleotides align to TRBD2. V gave up 6 bases and J gave up 2 bases; unmatched junction bases: 9. This CDR3 is built from 16 residues. Germline V gene sequence: CDR1 MNHGY, CDR2 SAAAGT. CDR3 in amino acids: CASRGASGDSTDTQYF. The CDR3 nucleotides are TGTGCCAGCAGGGGGGCTAGCGGGGACTCCACAGATACGCAGTATTTT.

V gene TRBV5-1 combines with J gene TRBJ1-1; TRBD1 aligns across 8 bases. CDR1 SGHRS and CDR2 YFSETQ come from the germline V gene. V shed 5 bases, J shed 6 bases, and the junction held 6 bases outside the gene matches. The CDR3 loop spans 13 amino acids. The CDR3 loop is CASRGQGVSEAFF. DNA of the CDR3: TGCGCCAGCAGAGGACAGGGTGTTTCTGAAGCTTTCTTT. Supplemented by reference TRBV5-1 and TRBJ1-1, the full variable domain reads KAGVTQTPRYLIKTRGQQVTLSCSPISGHRSVSWYQQTPGQGLQFLFEYFSETQRNKGNFPGRFSGRQFSNSRSEMNVSTLELGDSALYLCASRGQGVSEAFFGQGTRLTVV.

The chain is built from TRBV14 and TRBJ1-2; D call uncertain. V lost 4 bases and J 8 bases, leaving 17 bases between the germline ends. The CDR3 contains 14 residues. Germline CDR1 is SGHDN and CDR2 is FVKESK. The CDR3 nucleotides read TGTGCCAGCAGCCCATTTTTGGACTTGAACGGCTACACCTTC. Translated: CASSPFLDLNGYTF.